This T cell receptor (beta chain) originates from a study of T cells in Graves' hyperthyroidism and ophthalmopathy. This clonotype came up many times. Researchers took RNA transcripts and amplified the TCR beta CDR3 regions from them. The HTBI set primed first-round TCR CDR3 RT-PCR. TCRdb re-called the multiplex PCR reads through MiXCR, storing one row per CDR3 protein. The profile shows roughly 400,000 distinct CDR3 sequences, over 12% of them singletons. The CDR3 is 14 residues long. CDR1 is KGHSH and CDR2 is LQKENI in the germline V gene. Trimming left V 1 base short and J 5 bases short, with 8 bases between.

The sequenced sample consisted of blood. The receptor's source is a man aged 45 to 65 with Graves' ophthalmopathy. The V and J genes are TRBV18 and TRBJ2-2; the D is unclear. The CDR3 here is CASSPLKGTGELFF. As DNA, the CDR3 is TGTGCCAGCTCACCACTCAAAGGAACCGGGGAGCTGTTTTTT.